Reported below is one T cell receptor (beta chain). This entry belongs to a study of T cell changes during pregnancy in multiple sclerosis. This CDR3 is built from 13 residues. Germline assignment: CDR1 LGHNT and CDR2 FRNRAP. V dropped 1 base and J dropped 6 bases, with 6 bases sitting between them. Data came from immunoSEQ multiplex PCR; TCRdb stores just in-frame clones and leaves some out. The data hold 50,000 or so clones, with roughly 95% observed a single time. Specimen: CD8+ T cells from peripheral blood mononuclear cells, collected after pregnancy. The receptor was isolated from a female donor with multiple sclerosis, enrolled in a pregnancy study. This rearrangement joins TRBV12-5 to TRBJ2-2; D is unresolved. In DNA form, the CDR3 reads TGTGCTAGTGGTTTGGCCCCATCCGGGGAGCTGTTTTTT. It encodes CASGLAPSGELFF.